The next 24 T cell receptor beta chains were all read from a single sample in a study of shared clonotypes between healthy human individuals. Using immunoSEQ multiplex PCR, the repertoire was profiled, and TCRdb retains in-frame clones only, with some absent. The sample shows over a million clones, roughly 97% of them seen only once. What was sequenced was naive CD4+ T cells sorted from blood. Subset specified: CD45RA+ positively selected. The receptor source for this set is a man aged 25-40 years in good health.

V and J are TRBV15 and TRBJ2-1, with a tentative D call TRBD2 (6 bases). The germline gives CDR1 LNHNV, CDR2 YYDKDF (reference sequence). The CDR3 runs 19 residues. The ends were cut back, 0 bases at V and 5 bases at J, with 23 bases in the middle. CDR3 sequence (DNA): TGTGCCACCAGCAGAGATTTTGGACTACTTAGTCTAGCGAACAATGAGCAGTTCTTC. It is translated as CATSRDFGLLSLANNEQFF.

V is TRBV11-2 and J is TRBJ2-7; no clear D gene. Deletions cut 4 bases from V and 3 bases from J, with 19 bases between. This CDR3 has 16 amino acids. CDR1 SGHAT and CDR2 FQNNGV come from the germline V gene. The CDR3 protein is CASSYLVGSARYEQYF. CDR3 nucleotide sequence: TGTGCCAGCAGCTATTTAGTGGGGTCGGCGCGCTACGAGCAGTACTTC.

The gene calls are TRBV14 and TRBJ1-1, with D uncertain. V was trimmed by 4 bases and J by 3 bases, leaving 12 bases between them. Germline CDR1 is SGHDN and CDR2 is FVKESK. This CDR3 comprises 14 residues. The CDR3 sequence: CASSRNRGDTEAFF. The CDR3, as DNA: TGTGCCAGCAGCCGGAATCGGGGTGACACTGAAGCTTTCTTT. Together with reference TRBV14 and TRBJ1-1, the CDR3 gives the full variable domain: EAGVTQFPSHSVIEKGQTVTLRCDPISGHDNLYWYRRVMGKEIKFLLHFVKESKQDESGMPNNRFLAERTGGTYSTLKVQPAELEDSGVYFCASSRNRGDTEAFFGQGTRLTVV.

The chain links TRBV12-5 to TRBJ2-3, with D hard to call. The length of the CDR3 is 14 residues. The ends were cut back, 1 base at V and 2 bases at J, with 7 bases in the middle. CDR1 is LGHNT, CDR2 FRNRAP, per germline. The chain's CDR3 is CASGLGQLTDTQYF. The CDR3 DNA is TGTGCTAGTGGTTTGGGGCAGCTCACAGATACGCAGTATTTT.

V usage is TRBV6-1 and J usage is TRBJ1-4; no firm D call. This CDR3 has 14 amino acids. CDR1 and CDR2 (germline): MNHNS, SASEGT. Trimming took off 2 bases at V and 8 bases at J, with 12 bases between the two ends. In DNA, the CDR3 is TGTGCCAGCAGTGAATCCGGGTATGGAGAAAAACTGTTTTTT. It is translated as CASSESGYGEKLFF.

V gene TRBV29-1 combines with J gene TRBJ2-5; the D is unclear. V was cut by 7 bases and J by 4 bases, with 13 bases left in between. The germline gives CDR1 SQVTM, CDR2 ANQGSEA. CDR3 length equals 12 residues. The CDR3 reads CSAEAGPETQYF. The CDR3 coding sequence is TGCAGCGCTGAGGCTGGGCCAGAGACCCAGTACTTC.

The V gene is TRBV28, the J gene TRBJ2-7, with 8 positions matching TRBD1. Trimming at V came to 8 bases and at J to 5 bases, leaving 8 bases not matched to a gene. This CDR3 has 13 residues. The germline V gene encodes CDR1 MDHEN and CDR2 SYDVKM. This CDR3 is CASGTGLPNEQYF. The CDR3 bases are TGTGCCAGCGGGACAGGCCTTCCTAACGAGCAGTACTTC. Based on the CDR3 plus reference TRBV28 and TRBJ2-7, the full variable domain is DVKVTQSSRYLVKRTGEKVFLECVQDMDHENMFWYRQDPGLGLRLIYFSYDVKMKEKGDIPEGYSVSREKKERFSLILESASTNQTSMYLCASGTGLPNEQYFGPGTRLTVT.

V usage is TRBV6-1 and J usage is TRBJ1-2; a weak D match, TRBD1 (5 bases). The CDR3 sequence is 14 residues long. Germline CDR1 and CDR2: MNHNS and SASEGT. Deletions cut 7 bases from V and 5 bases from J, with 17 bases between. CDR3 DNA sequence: TGTGCCAGCATGGGGACGGGGTCTTTGTATGGCTACACCTTC. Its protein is CASMGTGSLYGYTF.

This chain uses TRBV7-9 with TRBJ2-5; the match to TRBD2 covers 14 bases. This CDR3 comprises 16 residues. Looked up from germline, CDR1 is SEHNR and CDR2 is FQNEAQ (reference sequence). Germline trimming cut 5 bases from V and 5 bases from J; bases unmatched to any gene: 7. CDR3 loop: CASSQGLAGVWETQYF. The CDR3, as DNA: TGTGCCAGCAGCCAGGGACTAGCGGGAGTCTGGGAGACCCAGTACTTC.

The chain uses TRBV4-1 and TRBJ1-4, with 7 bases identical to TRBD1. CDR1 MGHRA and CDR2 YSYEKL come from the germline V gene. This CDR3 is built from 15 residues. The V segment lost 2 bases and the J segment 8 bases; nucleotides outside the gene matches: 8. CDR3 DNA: TGCGCCAGCAGCCAATCTGACAGGGTGGGCGAAAAACTGTTTTTT. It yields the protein CASSQSDRVGEKLFF.

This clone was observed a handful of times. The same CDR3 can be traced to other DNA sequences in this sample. The CDR3 DNA sequence: TGCAGTGCTAGGAGGGACACTGAAGCTTTCTTT. Residues: CSARRDTEAFF. This chain uses TRBV20-1 with TRBJ1-1; D gene ambiguous. The V end was cut by 3 bases, the J end by 3 bases, with 5 bases between. The V gene's germline CDR1 is DFQATT and CDR2 SNEGSKA (reference sequence). This CDR3 comprises 11 residues.

CDR3 residues: CASSVGSGNYNEQFF. CDR3 coding DNA: TGTGCCAGCAGCGTAGGATCGGGAAACTACAATGAGCAGTTCTTC. The rearrangement joins TRBV9 to TRBJ2-1, with D perhaps matching TRBD2 (5 bases). V lost 0 bases and J 3 bases, leaving 10 bases between the germline ends. Germline loops: CDR1 SGDLS, CDR2 YYNGEE. The CDR3 is made up of 15 amino acids.

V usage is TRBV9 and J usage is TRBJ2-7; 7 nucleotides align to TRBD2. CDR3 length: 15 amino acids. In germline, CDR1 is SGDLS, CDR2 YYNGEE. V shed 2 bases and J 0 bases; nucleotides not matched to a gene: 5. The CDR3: CASSVGRGSSYEQYF. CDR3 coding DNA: TGTGCCAGCAGCGTCGGGCGGGGGAGCTCCTACGAGCAGTACTTC.

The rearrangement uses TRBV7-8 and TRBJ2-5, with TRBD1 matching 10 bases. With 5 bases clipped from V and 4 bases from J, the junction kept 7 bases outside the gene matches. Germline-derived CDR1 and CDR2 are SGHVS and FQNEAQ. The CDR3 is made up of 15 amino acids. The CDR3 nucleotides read TGTGCCAGCAGCACGCCGGGACAGGGGTTAGAGACCCAGTACTTC. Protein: CASSTPGQGLETQYF.

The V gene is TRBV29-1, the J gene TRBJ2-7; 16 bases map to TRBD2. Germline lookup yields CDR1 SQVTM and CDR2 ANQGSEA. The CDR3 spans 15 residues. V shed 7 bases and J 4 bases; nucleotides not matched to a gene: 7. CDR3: CSAMGLAGGPYEQYF. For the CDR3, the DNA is TGCAGCGCCATGGGACTAGCGGGAGGGCCGTACGAGCAGTACTTC.

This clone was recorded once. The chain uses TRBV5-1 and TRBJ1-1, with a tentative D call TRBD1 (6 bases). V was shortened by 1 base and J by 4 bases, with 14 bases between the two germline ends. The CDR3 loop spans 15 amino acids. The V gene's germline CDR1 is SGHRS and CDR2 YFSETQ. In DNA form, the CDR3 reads TGCGCCAGCAGCTTGTCCGCAGGGGAGATCACTGAAGCTTTCTTT. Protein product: CASSLSAGEITEAFF.

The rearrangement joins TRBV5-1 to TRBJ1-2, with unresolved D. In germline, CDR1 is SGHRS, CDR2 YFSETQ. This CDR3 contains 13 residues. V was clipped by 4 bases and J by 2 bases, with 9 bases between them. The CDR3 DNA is TGCGCCAGCAGCCCCCCTGACAACTATGGCTACACCTTC. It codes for CASSPPDNYGYTF.

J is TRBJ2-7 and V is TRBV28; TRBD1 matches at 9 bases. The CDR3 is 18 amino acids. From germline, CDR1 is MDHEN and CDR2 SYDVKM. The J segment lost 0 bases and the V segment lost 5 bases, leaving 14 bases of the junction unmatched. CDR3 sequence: CASSPLGFTGQGSYEQYF. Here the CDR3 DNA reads TGTGCCAGCAGTCCCCTAGGGTTTACGGGACAGGGCTCCTACGAGCAGTACTTC.

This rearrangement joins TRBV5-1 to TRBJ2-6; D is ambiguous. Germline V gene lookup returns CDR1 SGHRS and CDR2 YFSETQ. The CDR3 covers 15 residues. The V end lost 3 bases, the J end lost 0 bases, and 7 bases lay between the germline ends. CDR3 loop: CASSSSPSGANVLTF. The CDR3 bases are TGCGCCAGCAGCTCGTCACCCTCTGGGGCCAACGTCCTGACTTTC.

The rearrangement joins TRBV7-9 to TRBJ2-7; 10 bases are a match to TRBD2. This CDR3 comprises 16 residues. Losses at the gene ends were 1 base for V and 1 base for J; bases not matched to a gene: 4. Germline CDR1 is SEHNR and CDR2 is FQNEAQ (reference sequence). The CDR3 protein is CASSLGLAGESYEQYF. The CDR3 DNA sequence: TGTGCCAGCAGCTTAGGGCTAGCGGGGGAGTCCTACGAGCAGTACTTC.

For the CDR3, the DNA is TGTGCCAGCAGCAAAGGTGGGGGGGCCTACAATGAGCAGTTCTTC. Encoded protein: CASSKGGGAYNEQFF. The chain carries TRBV9 and TRBJ2-1; the match to TRBD2 covers 7 bases. Trimming took 4 bases from V and 2 from J; bases not matched to a gene: 6. The CDR3 loop spans 15 amino acids. Germline V gives CDR1 SGDLS, CDR2 YYNGEE.

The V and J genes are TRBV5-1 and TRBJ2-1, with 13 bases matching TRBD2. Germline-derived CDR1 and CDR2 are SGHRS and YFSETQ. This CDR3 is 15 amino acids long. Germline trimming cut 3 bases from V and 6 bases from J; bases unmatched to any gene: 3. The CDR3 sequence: CASSSGTSGINEQFF. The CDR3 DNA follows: TGCGCCAGCAGCTCCGGGACTAGCGGGATCAATGAGCAGTTCTTC.

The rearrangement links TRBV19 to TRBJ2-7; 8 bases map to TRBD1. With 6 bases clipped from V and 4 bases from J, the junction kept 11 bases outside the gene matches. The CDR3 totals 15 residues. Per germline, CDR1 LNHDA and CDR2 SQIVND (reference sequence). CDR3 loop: CASSLAAGGAYEQYF. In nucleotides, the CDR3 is TGTGCCAGTAGCCTGGCCGCAGGGGGCGCTTACGAGCAGTACTTC.

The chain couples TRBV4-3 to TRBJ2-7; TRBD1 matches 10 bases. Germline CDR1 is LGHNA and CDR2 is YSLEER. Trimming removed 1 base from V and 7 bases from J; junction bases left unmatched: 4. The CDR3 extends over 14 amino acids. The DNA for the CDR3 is TGCGCCAGCAGCCAAGGCGGGACAGGGGATGAGCAGTACTTC. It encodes CASSQGGTGDEQYF.